This TCR beta chain was captured in a study of cytomegalovirus exposure and HLA in healthy donors. It was the 120-subject validation cohort, separate from the roughly 700-subject first cohort, to which the donors belonged. About this clone itself: Its antigen is still unknown.

Trimming removed 3 bases at V and 1 base at J, with 12 bases between. The CDR3 covers 15 residues. In germline, CDR1 is LGHNA, CDR2 YSLEER. Findings and caveats of the study: One later analysis, an examination of the 120 or so validation repertoires, found that first-cohort TCR clusters tended to co-occur in them. Reports indicated that the classifier achieved high specificity and sensitivity in diagnosing cytomegalovirus status. Rare TCR sequences dominated, though some public TCRs recurred in many donors.

Repertoires were generated with immunoSEQ multiplex PCR, while TCRdb's copy carries only in-frame clones and drops some. This table holds 220,000 or so clones, approximately 88% found once. Sequences were obtained from PBMCs. The TCR sequence derives from a woman in her twenties or thirties in good health and CMV-seropositive. The chain uses TRBV4-3 and TRBJ1-1; a possible D gene is TRBD1 (6 bases). CDR3 amino acids: CASSHNRVGNTEAFF. In DNA form, the CDR3 reads TGCGCCAGCAGCCACAACAGGGTAGGGAACACTGAAGCTTTCTTT.